These T cell receptor beta chains were read from a single sample in a study of CD8+ T cells in alopecia areata. TCRdb keeps only in-frame clones here, not all; method: immunoSEQ multiplex PCR. The sample lists roughly 60,000 clones; roughly 40% were seen once. The sample consisted of NKG2D-low CD8+ T cells sorted from blood. These receptors originate from a human donor with alopecia areata. The CDR3 runs from the conserved cysteine through the conserved F or W. A D gene is named only where the DNA matches it firmly. Size values are once, few and many counts, or a class for expanded clones, and some rows have none.

DNA: TGTGCCAGTAGGTCCGGGACTAGCGGCCAAGAGACCCAGTACTTC
CDR3: CASRSGTSGQETQYF
size: few
D: TRBD2
V: TRBV2
J: TRBJ2-5

DNA: TGCAGCGTTGGGACGTTGTCCTACGAGCAGTACTTC
CDR3: CSVGTLSYEQYF
size: few
D: -
V: TRBV29-1
J: TRBJ2-7

DNA: TGTGCCAGCAGCTCGATTACAGAATACTATGGCTACACCTTC
CDR3: CASSSITEYYGYTF
size: -
D: -
V: TRBV5-6
J: TRBJ1-2

DNA: TGCAGTGCCACTGGGCCCGGGGAGCTGTTTTTT
CDR3: CSATGPGELFF
size: -
D: -
V: TRBV20-1
J: TRBJ2-2

DNA: TGTGCCAGCAGTCTCGCGGGGGCGCCAGGCAATGAGCAGTTCTTC
CDR3: CASSLAGAPGNEQFF
size: -
D: -
V: TRBV27
J: TRBJ2-1

DNA: TGTGCCTGGAGGGAGGTGAACACCGGGGAGCTGTTTTTT
CDR3: CAWREVNTGELFF
size: once
D: -
V: TRBV30
J: TRBJ2-2

DNA: TGTGCCAGCAGTGGCCATTGGCGGGCCGATAATGAAAAACTGTTTTTT
CDR3: CASSGHWRADNEKLFF
size: once
D: -
V: TRBV2
J: TRBJ1-4

DNA: TGTGCCGTACAGGCCGATCATGGCTACACCTTC
CDR3: CAVQADHGYTF
size: few
D: -
V: TRBV28
J: TRBJ1-2

DNA: TGTGCCAGCAGCGGGAGCTACGAGCAGTACTTC
CDR3: CASSGSYEQYF
size: -
D: -
V: TRBV13
J: TRBJ2-7

DNA: TGTGCCAGCAGCAGACAGGGCGGGTCTGGGGCCAACGTCCTGACTTTC
CDR3: CASSRQGGSGANVLTF
size: -
D: TRBD1
V: TRBV9
J: TRBJ2-6

DNA: TGTGCCAGCGATCCCAGCGGGGGCCGGGAGCAGTTCTTC
CDR3: CASDPSGGREQFF
size: -
D: TRBD2
V: TRBV7-8
J: TRBJ2-1

DNA: TGTGCCAGCAGCCCGGGGGGGACAGCGATCTCTGGGGCCAACGTCCTGACTTTC
CDR3: CASSPGGTAISGANVLTF
size: -
D: -
V: TRBV13
J: TRBJ2-6

DNA: TGTGCCAGCAACGACTACGGGGGCGGCAATGAGCAGTTCTTC
CDR3: CASNDYGGGNEQFF
size: few
D: -
V: TRBV7-8
J: TRBJ2-1

DNA: TGTGCCAGCAGCTTCAGGGCTACAGTCTATGGCTACACCTTC
CDR3: CASSFRATVYGYTF
size: few
D: -
V: TRBV7-9
J: TRBJ1-2

DNA: TGTGCCAGCAGTTCACCGTCCAGCGGGTACGAGCAGTACTTC
CDR3: CASSSPSSGYEQYF
size: once
D: -
V: TRBV27
J: TRBJ2-7

DNA: TGTGCCAGCAGTGAGTGGCTGAACACTGAAGCTTTCTTT
CDR3: CASSEWLNTEAFF
size: -
D: -
V: TRBV2
J: TRBJ1-1

DNA: TGTGCCAGCAGTTTCCATGCAAACAATGAGCAGTTCTTC
CDR3: CASSFHANNEQFF
size: once
D: -
V: TRBV6-5
J: TRBJ2-1